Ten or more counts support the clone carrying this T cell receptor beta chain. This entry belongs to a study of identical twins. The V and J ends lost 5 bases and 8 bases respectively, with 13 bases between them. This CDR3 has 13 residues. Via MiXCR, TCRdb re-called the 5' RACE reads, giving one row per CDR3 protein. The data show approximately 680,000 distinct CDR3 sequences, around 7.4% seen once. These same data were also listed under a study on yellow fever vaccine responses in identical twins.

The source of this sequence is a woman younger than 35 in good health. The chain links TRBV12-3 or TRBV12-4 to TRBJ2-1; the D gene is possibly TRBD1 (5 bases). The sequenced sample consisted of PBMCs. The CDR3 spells CASSLTQGDEQFF. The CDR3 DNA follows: TGTGCCAGCAGTCTCACTCAGGGTGATGAGCAGTTCTTC.